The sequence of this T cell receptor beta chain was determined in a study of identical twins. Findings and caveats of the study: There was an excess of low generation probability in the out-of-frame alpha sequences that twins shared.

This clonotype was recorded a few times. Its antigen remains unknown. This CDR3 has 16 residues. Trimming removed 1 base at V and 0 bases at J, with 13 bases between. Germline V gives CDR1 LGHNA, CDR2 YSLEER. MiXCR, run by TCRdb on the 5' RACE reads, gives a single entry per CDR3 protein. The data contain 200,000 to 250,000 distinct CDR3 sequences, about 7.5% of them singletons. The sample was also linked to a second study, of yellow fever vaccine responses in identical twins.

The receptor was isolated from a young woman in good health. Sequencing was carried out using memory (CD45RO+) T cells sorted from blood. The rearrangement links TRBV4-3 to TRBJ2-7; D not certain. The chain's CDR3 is CASSQAYGGNSYEQYF. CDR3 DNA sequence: TGCGCCAGCAGCCAAGCGTATGGCGGAAACTCCTACGAGCAGTACTTC.